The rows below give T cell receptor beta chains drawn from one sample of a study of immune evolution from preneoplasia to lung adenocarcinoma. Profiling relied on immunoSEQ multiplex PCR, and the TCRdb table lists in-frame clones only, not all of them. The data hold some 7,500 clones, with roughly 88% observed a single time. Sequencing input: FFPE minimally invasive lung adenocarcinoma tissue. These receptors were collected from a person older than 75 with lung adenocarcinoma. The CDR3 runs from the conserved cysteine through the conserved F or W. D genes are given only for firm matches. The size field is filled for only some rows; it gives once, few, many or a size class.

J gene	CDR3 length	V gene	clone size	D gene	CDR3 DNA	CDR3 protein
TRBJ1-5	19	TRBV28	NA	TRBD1	TGTGCCAGCAGTTTATTAACCGGGGAGACCGGGACAGTCAATCAGCCCCAGCATTTT	CASSLLTGETGTVNQPQHF
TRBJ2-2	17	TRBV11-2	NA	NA	TGTGCCAGCAGCTTATTAGCGAGAACGAGGTACACCGAGGAGCTGTTTTTT	CASSLLARTRYTEELFF
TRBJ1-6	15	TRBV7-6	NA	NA	TGTGCCAGCAGCTTAGCTGGCAGTTTCAATTCACCCCTCCACTTT	CASSLAGSFNSPLHF
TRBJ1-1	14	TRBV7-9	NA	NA	TGTGCCAGCAGCATCTCCGGGGGCGGCACTGAAGCTTTCTTT	CASSISGGGTEAFF
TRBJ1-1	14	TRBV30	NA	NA	TGTGCCTGGAGGATCCACGGACTGTGGACTGAAGCTTTCTTT	CAWRIHGLWTEAFF
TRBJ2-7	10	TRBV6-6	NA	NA	TGTGCCAGCAGCCACTACGAGCAGTACTTC	CASSHYEQYF
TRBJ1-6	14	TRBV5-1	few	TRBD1	TGCGCCAGCAGCGCCGGGACAGGAAATTCACCCCTCCACTTT	CASSAGTGNSPLHF
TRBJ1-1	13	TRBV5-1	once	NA	TGCGCCAGCAGCGTTAACCTAGGGTCTGAAGCTTTCTTT	CASSVNLGSEAFF
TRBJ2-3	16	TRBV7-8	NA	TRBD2	TGTGCCAGCAGCTTACGAGGGCGGGGGAGCACAGATACGCAGTATTTT	CASSLRGRGSTDTQYF
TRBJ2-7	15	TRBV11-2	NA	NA	TGTGCCAGCAGCTTAGATTTGTGGGGTCCCAACGAGCAGTACTTC	CASSLDLWGPNEQYF
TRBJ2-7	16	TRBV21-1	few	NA	TGTGCCAGCAGCGCAAGGCGGGTTGAACTCGGATATGAGCAGTACTTC	CASSARRVELGYEQYF
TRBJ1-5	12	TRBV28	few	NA	TGTGCCAGCAGTTTCGGGTATCAGCCCCAGCATTTT	CASSFGYQPQHF
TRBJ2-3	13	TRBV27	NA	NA	TGTGCCAGCAGGGAGACTAGCACAGATACGCAGTATTTT	CASRETSTDTQYF
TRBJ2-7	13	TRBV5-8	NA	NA	TGTGCCAGCAGCTTTACAGGATCCTACGAGCAGTACTTC	CASSFTGSYEQYF
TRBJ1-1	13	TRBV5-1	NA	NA	TGCGCCAGCAGCTTGACCGGTAACACTGAAGCTTTCTTT	CASSLTGNTEAFF
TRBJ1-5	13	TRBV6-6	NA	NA	TGTGCCAGCAGTTACAGGGGAGGGCAGCCCCAGCATTTT	CASSYRGGQPQHF
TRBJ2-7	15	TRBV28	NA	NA	TGTGCCAGCAGTTCAATTAGCGACCACTCCTACGAGCAGTACTTC	CASSSISDHSYEQYF
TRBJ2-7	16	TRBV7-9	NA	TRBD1	TGTGCCAGCAGCCCCTCGGACAGGGGCCCCCTGGGTGAGCAGTACTTC	CASSPSDRGPLGEQYF
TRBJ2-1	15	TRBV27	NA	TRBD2	TGTGCCAGCAGTTTACTAGCGGGGGTAGACAATGAGCAGTTCTTC	CASSLLAGVDNEQFF
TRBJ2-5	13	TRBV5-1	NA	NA	TGCGCCAGCAGCTTGGGCAGTCAAGAGACCCAGTACTTC	CASSLGSQETQYF
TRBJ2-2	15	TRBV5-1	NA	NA	TGCGCCAGCAGCTTAGCCAGGGTCAACACCGGGGAGCTGTTTTTT	CASSLARVNTGELFF
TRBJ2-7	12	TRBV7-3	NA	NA	TGTGCCAGCAGCCGCCCGGGCTACGAGCAGTACTTC	CASSRPGYEQYF
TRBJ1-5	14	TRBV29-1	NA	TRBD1	TGCAGCGTCTCACAGGGGAAAAGCAATCAGCCCCAGCATTTT	CSVSQGKSNQPQHF
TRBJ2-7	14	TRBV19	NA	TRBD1	TGTGCCAGTAGAGAGGACAGGGACCACTACGAGCAGTACTTC	CASREDRDHYEQYF
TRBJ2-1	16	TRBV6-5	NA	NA	TGTGCCAGCAGTTCCCTCCCGGGACTGACCAATAATGAGCAGTTCTTC	CASSSLPGLTNNEQFF
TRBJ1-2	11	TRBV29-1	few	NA	TGCAGCGTTGGGCAGAGCTATGGCTACACCTTC	CSVGQSYGYTF
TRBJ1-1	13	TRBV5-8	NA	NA	TGTGCCAGCAGCGTCGGGTCACACACTGAAGCTTTCTTT	CASSVGSHTEAFF
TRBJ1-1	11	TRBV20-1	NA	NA	TGCAGCCCGGCCCAAAACACTGAAGCTTTCTTT	CSPAQNTEAFF
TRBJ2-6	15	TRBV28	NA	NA	TGTGCCAGCAGTTCTCAGGGTGGGGGGGCCAACGTCCTGACTTTC	CASSSQGGGANVLTF
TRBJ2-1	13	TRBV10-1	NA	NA	TGCGCCAGCAGTGAGCAGTCCTACAATGAGCAGTTCTTC	CASSEQSYNEQFF
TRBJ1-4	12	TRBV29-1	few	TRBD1	TGCAGCGCGAGGGACAGGGATGAAAAACTGTTTTTT	CSARDRDEKLFF